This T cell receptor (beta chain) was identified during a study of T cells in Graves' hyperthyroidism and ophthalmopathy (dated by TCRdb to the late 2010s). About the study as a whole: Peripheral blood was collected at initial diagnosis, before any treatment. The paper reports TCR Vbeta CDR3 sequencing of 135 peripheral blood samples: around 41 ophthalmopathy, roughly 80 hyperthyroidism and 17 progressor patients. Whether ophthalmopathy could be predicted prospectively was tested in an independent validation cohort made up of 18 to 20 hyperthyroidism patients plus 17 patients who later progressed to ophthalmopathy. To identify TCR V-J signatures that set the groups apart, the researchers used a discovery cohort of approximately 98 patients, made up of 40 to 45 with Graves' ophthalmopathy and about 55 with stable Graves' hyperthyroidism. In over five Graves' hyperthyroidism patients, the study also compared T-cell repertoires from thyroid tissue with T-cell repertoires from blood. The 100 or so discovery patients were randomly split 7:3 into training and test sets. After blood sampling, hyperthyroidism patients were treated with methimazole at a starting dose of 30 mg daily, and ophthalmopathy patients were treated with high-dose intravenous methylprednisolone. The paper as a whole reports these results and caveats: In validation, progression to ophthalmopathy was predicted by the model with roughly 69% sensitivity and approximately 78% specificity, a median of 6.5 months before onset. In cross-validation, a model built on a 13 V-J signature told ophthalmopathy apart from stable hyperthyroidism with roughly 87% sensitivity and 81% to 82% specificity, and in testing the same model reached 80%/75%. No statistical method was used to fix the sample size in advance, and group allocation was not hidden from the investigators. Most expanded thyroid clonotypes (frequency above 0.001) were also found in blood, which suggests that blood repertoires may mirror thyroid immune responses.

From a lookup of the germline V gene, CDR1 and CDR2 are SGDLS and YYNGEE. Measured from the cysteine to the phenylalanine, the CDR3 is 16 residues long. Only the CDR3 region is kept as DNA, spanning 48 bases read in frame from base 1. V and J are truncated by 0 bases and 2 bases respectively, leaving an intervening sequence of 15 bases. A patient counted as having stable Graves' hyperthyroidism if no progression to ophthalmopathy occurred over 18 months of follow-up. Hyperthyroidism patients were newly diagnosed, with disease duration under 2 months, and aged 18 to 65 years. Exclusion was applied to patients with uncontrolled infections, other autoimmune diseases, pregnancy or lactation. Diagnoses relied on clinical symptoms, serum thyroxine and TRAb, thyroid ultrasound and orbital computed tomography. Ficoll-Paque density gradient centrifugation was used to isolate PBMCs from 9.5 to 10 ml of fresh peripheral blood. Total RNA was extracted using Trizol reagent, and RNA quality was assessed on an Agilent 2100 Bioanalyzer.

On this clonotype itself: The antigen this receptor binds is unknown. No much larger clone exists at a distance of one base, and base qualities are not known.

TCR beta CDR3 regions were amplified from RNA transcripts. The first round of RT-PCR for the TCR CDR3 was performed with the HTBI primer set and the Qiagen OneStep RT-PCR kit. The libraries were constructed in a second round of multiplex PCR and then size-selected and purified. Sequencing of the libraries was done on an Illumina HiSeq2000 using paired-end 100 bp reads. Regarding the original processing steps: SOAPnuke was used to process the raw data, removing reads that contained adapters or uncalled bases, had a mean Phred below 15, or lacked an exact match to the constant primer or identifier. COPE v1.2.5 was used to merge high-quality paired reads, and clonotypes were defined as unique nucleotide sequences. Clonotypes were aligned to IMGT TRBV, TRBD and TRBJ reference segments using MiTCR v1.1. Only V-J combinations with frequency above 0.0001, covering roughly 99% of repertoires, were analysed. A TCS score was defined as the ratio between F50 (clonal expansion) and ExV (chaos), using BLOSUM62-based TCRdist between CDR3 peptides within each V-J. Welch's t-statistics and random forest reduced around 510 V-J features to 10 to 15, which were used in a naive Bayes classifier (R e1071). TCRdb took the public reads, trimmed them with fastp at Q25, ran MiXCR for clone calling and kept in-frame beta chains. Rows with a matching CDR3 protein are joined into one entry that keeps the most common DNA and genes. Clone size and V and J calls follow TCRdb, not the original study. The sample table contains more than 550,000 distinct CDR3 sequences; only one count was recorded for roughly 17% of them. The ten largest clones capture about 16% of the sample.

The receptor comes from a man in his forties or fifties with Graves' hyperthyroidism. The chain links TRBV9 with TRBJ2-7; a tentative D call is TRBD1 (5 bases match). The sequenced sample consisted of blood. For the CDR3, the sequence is CASSVAARTPTYEQYF. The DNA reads TGTGCCAGCAGCGTAGCCGCGCGGACACCTACCTACGAGCAGTACTTC.